Sequencing of this T cell receptor (beta chain) was carried out in a study of regulatory T cells in long-lasting Graves disease. Study-level points and caveats: The small sample size may have reduced accuracy. Segments TRBV28, TRBJ1-2 and TRBJ2-5 showed preferential usage in persistent disease.

Comment on this clonotype: Its target is unknown.

Library construction for TCR beta used iRepertoire HTBI primers and Arm-PCR of CDR3 regions. Each CDR3 protein is one row after TCRdb ran MiXCR on the multiplex PCR reads. The repertoire holds hundreds of thousands of distinct CDR3 sequences, with less than 20% as singletons. The V segment lost 5 bases and the J segment 12 bases; nucleotides outside the gene matches: 16. The CDR3 runs to 15 residues. Germline-derived CDR1 and CDR2 are SEHNR and FQNEAQ (reference sequence). Sample time point: newly diagnosed GD, antithyroid drugs for less than 3 months. Construction of the TCR library relied on RNA isolated from PBMCs. This same sample was also taken into another study, of T cells in Graves' hyperthyroidism and ophthalmopathy.

The sample was peripheral blood mononuclear cells (PBMCs), taken at new diagnosis, from a patient treated with antithyroid drugs. The chain joins TRBV7-9 to TRBJ2-1, with 7 bases lining up with TRBD2. This clonotype was sampled from a woman aged 30 to 39 with Graves disease. CDR3 coding DNA: TGTGCCAGCAGCCTTTCCCAGGTTAGCGGGCGGGGGCAGTTCTTC. This codes for CASSLSQVSGRGQFF.